One sample yielded the 2 T cell receptor beta chains listed below, sequenced in a study of blood T cell repertoires in COVID-19. TCRdb's table, derived via immunoSEQ multiplex PCR, lists solely in-frame clones and lacks some. The table lists fewer than 180,000 clones, around 87% of them singletons, with about 4.6% in the top ten. Sequencing input: peripheral blood. The receptors were sampled from a woman aged 60-75 years with active or convalescent COVID-19.

The genes are TRBV9 and TRBJ1-1, with D maybe TRBD1 (6 bases). CDR1 and CDR2 from the germline V gene are SGDLS and YYNGEE. CDR3 length: 14 amino acids. V was clipped by 1 base and J by 8 bases, with 15 bases between them. Written as DNA, the CDR3 is TGTGCCAGCAGCGTAAATGTCCAGGGGCTCGAAGCTTTCTTT. Protein: CASSVNVQGLEAFF.

DNA for the CDR3: TGCGCCAGCAGCTTGGGAATCCGAGTAGCGGGGACCTTCACAGATACGCAGTATTTT. It translates to CASSLGIRVAGTFTDTQYF. This chain joins TRBV5-1 and TRBJ2-3; 8 positions match TRBD2. This CDR3 has 19 residues. Germline-derived CDR1 and CDR2 are SGHRS and YFSETQ. After removal of 0 bases from V and 2 bases from J, the junction contained 14 bases not matched to a gene.